The 21 T cell receptor beta chains in this list originate from one sample, sequenced in a study of T cells in localized non-small cell lung cancer. Sequencing used immunoSEQ multiplex PCR; TCRdb keeps in-frame clones, though not all of them. There are around 1,700 clones in the sample; more than 35% occur only once, and roughly a tenth lies in the top ten. Sequencing was performed on lung tumor tissue, taken before any cancer treatment. The receptors come from a female donor at least 60 years old with stage I lung adenocarcinoma.

The chain links TRBV19 to TRBJ1-2; D is unresolved. V lost 10 bases to trimming and J lost 11 bases, with 20 bases between them. The CDR3 spans 12 residues. CDR1 LNHDA and CDR2 SQIVND come from the germline V gene (reference sequence). CDR3 amino acids: CATSTPREEYTF. The CDR3 DNA is TGTGCCACTTCGACCCCGAGGGAGGAGTACACCTTC.

This clone has only one observation. This chain connects TRBV15 to TRBJ1-1, with a tentative D call TRBD1 (5 bases). This CDR3 is 16 amino acids long. Germline lookup yields CDR1 LNHNV and CDR2 YYDKDF (reference sequence). V was trimmed by 1 base and J by 1 base, leaving 13 bases between them. CDR3 loop: CATSRAEGKGNTEAFF. Written as DNA, the CDR3 is TGTGCCACCAGCAGAGCTGAGGGGAAGGGGAACACTGAAGCTTTCTTT. Together with reference TRBV15 and TRBJ1-1, the CDR3 gives the full variable domain: DAMVIQNPRYQVTQFGKPVTLSCSQTLNHNVMYWYQQKSSQAPKLLFHYYDKDFNNEADTPDNFQSRRPNTSFCFLDIRSPGLGDTAMYLCATSRAEGKGNTEAFFGQGTRLTVV.

The CDR3 DNA is TGTGCCAGCAGCTTCCCCAGGGGGATATCCAATGAGCAGTTCTTC. It codes for CASSFPRGISNEQFF. The gene calls are TRBV6-8 and TRBJ2-1, with 7 nucleotides matching TRBD1. CDR3 length: 15 amino acids. The V and J ends lost 6 bases and 6 bases, in that order; junction bases with no gene match: 11. Germline V gene lookup returns CDR1 MNHGY and CDR2 SAAAGT.

This clone was seen a handful of times. This CDR3 reads CASSDRDSYGYTF. The DNA of the CDR3 is TGTGCCAGCAGTGACAGGGACTCTTATGGCTACACCTTC. V and J are TRBV6-8 and TRBJ1-2; 7 bases fit TRBD1. There are 13 residues in the CDR3. The V gene end was trimmed by 5 bases and the J gene end by 5 bases; junction bases not matched to a gene: 5. The V gene's germline CDR1 is MNHGY and CDR2 SAAAGT.

This CDR3 is CASSQVGLMNTEAFF. DNA of the CDR3: TGTGCCAGCAGCCAAGTGGGACTCATGAACACTGAAGCTTTCTTT. The chain combines TRBV14 with TRBJ1-1, with a possible D match to TRBD1 (5 bases). Germline V gene lookup returns CDR1 SGHDN and CDR2 FVKESK. V was shortened by 1 base and J by 0 bases, with 9 bases between the two germline ends. This CDR3 region has 15 residues.

This clone was counted only a few times. The chain uses TRBV9 and TRBJ2-3, with 8 bases matching TRBD2. The CDR3 is 15 residues long. V lost 4 bases to trimming and J lost 1 base; unmatched junction nucleotides: 5. Germline CDR1 reads SGDLS; CDR2 reads YYNGEE. The CDR3 DNA sequence: TGTGCCAGCAGCCCCACTAGCGGAGGCACAGATACGCAGTATTTT. Encoded protein: CASSPTSGGTDTQYF.

The rearrangement joins TRBV14 to TRBJ2-7; 9 nucleotides agree with TRBD2. The CDR3 covers 14 residues. Looked up from germline, CDR1 is SGHDN and CDR2 is FVKESK. V lost 4 bases and J lost 2; bases outside the gene matches: 3. The chain's CDR3 is CASSLSGSAYEQYF. CDR3 nucleotide sequence: TGTGCCAGCAGCCTTAGCGGGAGCGCCTACGAGCAGTACTTC.

V and J are TRBV19 and TRBJ2-5; 7 nucleotides agree with TRBD1. V was clipped by 2 bases and J by 5 bases; unmatched bases: 20. The CDR3 totals 19 residues. CDR1 LNHDA and CDR2 SQIVND come from the germline V gene (reference sequence). CDR3 nucleotide sequence: TGTGCCAGTAGTATACGGCCAATCTCCACGGCAGGGGGTGGGGAGACCCAGTACTTC. This gives the protein CASSIRPISTAGGGETQYF.

This clone was counted between two and nine times. The V call is TRBV6-8, the J call TRBJ1-2; D not resolved. Trimming shortened V by 2 bases and J by 6 bases, and 10 bases separated the two germline ends. The germline V gene encodes CDR1 MNHGY and CDR2 SAAAGT. This CDR3 has 13 amino acids. In nucleotides, the CDR3 is TGTGCCAGCAGTTACGACAAGGGCAATGGCTACACCTTC. This translates into CASSYDKGNGYTF.

This sequence joins TRBV4-1 and TRBJ1-2; maybe TRBD1 (5 bases). The germline V gene has CDR1 MGHRA and CDR2 YSYEKL. This CDR3 has 16 amino acids. V dropped 0 bases and J dropped 5 bases, with 16 bases sitting between them. The DNA for the CDR3 is TGCGCCAGCAGCCAAGAGAGGCAGGGAAACTTTTATGGCTACACCTTC. As protein: CASSQERQGNFYGYTF.

In its sample, this clone was seen a few times. The rearrangement uses TRBV18 and TRBJ2-7; D call uncertain. CDR3 length: 16 amino acids. V was pared by 3 bases and J by 0 bases, with 15 bases between. Germline CDR1 reads KGHSH; CDR2 reads LQKENI. CDR3 in DNA: TGTGCCAGCTCACCCCGGACGTGGCAGATCTCCTACGAGCAGTACTTC. Its translation: CASSPRTWQISYEQYF.

This clone showed up just a few times. This chain joins TRBV6-8 and TRBJ2-7, with TRBD2 as a possible D gene (6 bases). The ends were cut back, 5 bases at V and 6 bases at J, with 11 bases in the middle. Germline values: CDR1 MNHGY, CDR2 SAAAGT. The CDR3 has 12 residues. This chain's CDR3 is CASSMWGGEQYF. The DNA for the CDR3 is TGTGCCAGCAGTATGTGGGGAGGCGAGCAGTACTTC.

The chain combines TRBV2 with TRBJ1-5; no firm D call. Trimming removed 0 bases at V and 5 bases at J, with 8 bases between. Germline V gives CDR1 SNHLY, CDR2 FYNNEI. CDR3 size: 14 residues. CDR3 nucleotides: TGTGCCAGCAGTGAAGCGCTTTGGGATCAGCCCCAGCATTTT. It codes for CASSEALWDQPQHF.

The chain has TRBV28 and TRBJ1-2; TRBD1 matches 9 bases. Trimming removed 3 bases from V and 6 bases from J; junction bases left unmatched: 5. The CDR3 is 14 residues long. Germline CDR1 MDHEN, CDR2 SYDVKM. The CDR3 DNA is TGTGCCAGCAGTTTGAGACAGGGGGGTGATGGCTACACCTTC. As protein: CASSLRQGGDGYTF.

There are a few counts of this clone. The rearrangement links TRBV28 to TRBJ2-2; TRBD2 aligns across 11 bases. V lost 5 bases to trimming and J lost 4 bases; unmatched junction nucleotides: 9. The CDR3 length is 17 residues. Germline lookup yields CDR1 MDHEN and CDR2 SYDVKM. The CDR3 sequence is CASSTSGGLGSTGELFF. In DNA, the CDR3 is TGTGCCAGCAGTACTAGCGGGGGCCTGGGGAGCACCGGGGAGCTGTTTTTT.

The rearrangement joins TRBV11-3 to TRBJ2-3; TRBD1 matches 10 bases. The junction had 6 bases not matched to a gene; V was cut back by 5 bases and J by 7 bases. CDR1 is SGHNT and CDR2 is YENEEA in the germline V gene. This CDR3 comprises 14 residues. CDR3 sequence (DNA): TGTGCCAGCAGCCTCAGACAGGGGGCGAATACGCAGTATTTT. It is translated as CASSLRQGANTQYF.

The chain employs TRBV19 and TRBJ2-1, with 9 bases aligning to TRBD2. The CDR3 runs 14 residues. Per the germline V gene, CDR1 is LNHDA and CDR2 is SQIVND (reference sequence). Trimming removed 6 bases from V and 9 bases from J; junction bases left unmatched: 9. DNA for the CDR3: TGTGCCAGTAGCCAGTTTAGCGGGAGAAGTGAGCAGTTCTTC. Its translation is CASSQFSGRSEQFF. Full variable domain (missing parts from reference TRBV19 and TRBJ2-1): DGGITQSPKYLFRKEGQNVTLSCEQNLNHDAMYWYRQDPGQGLRLIYYSQIVNDFQKGDIAEGYSVSREKKESFPLTVTSAQKNPTAFYLCASSQFSGRSEQFFGPGTRLTVL.

The rearrangement joins TRBV15 to TRBJ2-7, with 10 nucleotides matching TRBD2. Germline V gene lookup returns CDR1 LNHNV and CDR2 YYDKDF (reference sequence). With V trimmed by 4 bases and J by 6 bases, 15 bases remained unmatched. The CDR3 length is 17 residues. In nucleotides, the CDR3 is TGTGCCACCAGCAAGGCTAGCGGGAGTTCCCTTTCGAGCGAGCAGTACTTC. This sequence encodes CATSKASGSSLSSEQYF.

The gene calls are TRBV6-8 and TRBJ2-3; 10 bases are shared with TRBD2. This CDR3 has 17 residues. Per the germline V gene, CDR1 is MNHGY and CDR2 is SAAAGT. After removal of 7 bases from V and 2 bases from J, the junction contained 12 bases not matched to a gene. This CDR3 reads CASTPSLAGGITDTQYF. In nucleotides, the CDR3 is TGTGCCAGCACACCGAGCTTAGCGGGGGGAATCACAGATACGCAGTATTTT.

The chain joins TRBV19 to TRBJ2-1; 12 bases map to TRBD2. Germline CDR1 and CDR2: LNHDA and SQIVND (reference sequence). V was clipped by 1 base and J by 5 bases; unmatched bases: 6. CDR3 length: 17 amino acids. CDR3 bases: TGTGCCAGTAGTATAGGAAGACTAGCGGGAGTTAACAATGAGCAGTTCTTC. It codes for CASSIGRLAGVNNEQFF.

V is TRBV6-8 and J is TRBJ2-5; 9 positions agree with TRBD2. Germline V CDR1 and CDR2: MNHGY, SAAAGT. CDR3 size: 15 residues. J gave up 4 bases and V 7 bases, and 10 bases lay outside the gene matches. The CDR3 coding sequence is TGTGCCAGCACCGCGGCGGGAGGGCCGTCAGAGACCCAGTACTTC. Translating gives CASTAAGGPSETQYF.